The 7 T cell receptor beta chains given below trace back to one sample, sequenced in a study of identical twins. One entry per CDR3 protein, called by TCRdb with MiXCR from the 5' RACE reads. This sample has 650,000 to 800,000 distinct CDR3 sequences, with approximately 9% found just once. In addition, the sample was reused for a study of yellow fever vaccine responses in identical twins.

Source material: PBMCs. These receptors were collected from a woman aged 18 to 35 in good health.

This clonotype was counted at least ten times. The rearrangement links TRBV20-1 to TRBJ2-7; the match to TRBD1 covers 7 bases. The germline gives CDR1 DFQATT, CDR2 SNEGSKA (reference sequence). The trim removed 2 bases at V and 2 bases at J, leaving 3 bases unmatched. The CDR3 length is 13 residues. The CDR3 DNA reads TGCAGTGCTAGACAGACAGGGACCTACGAGCAGTACTTC. Protein sequence: CSARQTGTYEQYF.

This clonotype was seen a handful of times. The V and J genes are TRBV11-2 and TRBJ2-7; 10 bases match TRBD2. V dropped 3 bases and J dropped 6; count of bases not matched to a gene: 17. CDR1 SGHAT and CDR2 FQNNGV come from the germline V gene. This CDR3 comprises 18 residues. The CDR3 coding sequence is TGTGCCAGCAGCTTCCCGGTTCGCTTGAGTAGCGGGAGGATCGAGCAGTACTTC. Translated: CASSFPVRLSSGRIEQYF.

This clonotype occurred once. This may come from a read error, since a much larger clone is one base off. The chain combines TRBV12-3 or TRBV12-4 with TRBJ2-2; TRBD2 matches at 7 bases. J lost 4 bases, V lost 10 bases, and 9 bases had no gene match. The CDR3 is made up of 14 amino acids. The CDR3 DNA sequence: TGTGCCATCCCGAATGCTAGCGGCACCGGGGAGCTGTTTTTT. This codes for CAIPNASGTGELFF.

This sequence joins TRBV15 and TRBJ2-7; 8 positions agree with TRBD2. Germline V gives CDR1 LNHNV, CDR2 YYDKDF (reference sequence). The CDR3 has 15 amino acids. J was trimmed by 3 bases and V by 2 bases; bases with no gene match: 6. The CDR3 DNA reads TGTGCCACCAGCAGACCTCCAGCGGGGGTCTACGAGCAGTACTTC. As protein: CATSRPPAGVYEQYF.

There are many counts of this clonotype. The rearrangement joins TRBV29-1 to TRBJ2-7; 7 bases map to TRBD1. The germline gives CDR1 SQVTM, CDR2 ANQGSEA. This CDR3 is built from 12 residues. Unmatched junction bases numbered 9, after V lost 8 bases and J lost 5 bases. The CDR3 loop reads CSTRQGFNEQYF. DNA for the CDR3: TGCAGCACCCGACAGGGTTTCAACGAGCAGTACTTC.

This clonotype was seen repeatedly, ten times or more. The chain couples TRBV7-9 to TRBJ2-7, with TRBD2 matching 11 bases. The V gene end was trimmed by 4 bases and the J gene end by 4 bases; junction bases not matched to a gene: 6. The CDR3 is 15 amino acids. Per the germline V gene, CDR1 is SEHNR and CDR2 is FQNEAQ (reference sequence). Here the CDR3 DNA reads TGTGCCAGCAGCTCCTGGACTAGCGGGCTATACGAGCAGTACTTC. Translation: CASSSWTSGLYEQYF.

This clonotype was detected a few times. V is TRBV25-1 and J is TRBJ2-5, with D maybe TRBD2 (6 bases). Trimming cost V 4 bases and J 5 bases, with 14 bases left between them. CDR1 and CDR2 (germline): MGHDK, SYGVNS. The CDR3 consists of 14 residues. The CDR3 sequence: CASSGPTAGETQYF. Here the CDR3 DNA reads TGTGCCAGCAGTGGCCCCACGGCGGGGGAGACCCAGTACTTC.